The present T cell receptor beta chain was sequenced within a study of glioma-infiltrating T cells. General study findings and limits: Above-expected tissue-blood divergence occurred in all gliomas, most in low-grade ones. Only very few CDR3 sequences appeared in both tissue and blood.

The sample holds a few counts of this clonotype. What it binds is not known. Per germline, CDR1 LNHDA and CDR2 SQIVND (reference sequence). The ends were cut back, 8 bases at V and 2 bases at J, with 10 bases in the middle. CDR3 length: 13 residues. The iRepertoire nested amplicon-rescue multiplex PCR amplified TCR alpha and beta CDR3s from RNA. For one-step reverse transcription and amplification, about 85-400 ng of tissue mRNA or PBMC total RNA was used. A single record per CDR3 protein comes from TCRdb applying MiXCR to the multiplex PCR reads. Here the sample spans some 100,000 distinct CDR3 sequences, less than 30% being singletons.

This chain connects TRBV19 to TRBJ2-1; the D gene could be TRBD1 or TRBD2 (6 bases each). The sequence derives from a human donor with low-grade glioma or glioblastoma, undergoing nonglioma brain surgery, or in good health (not recorded which). The sample comprised glioma tissue, nonneoplastic brain tissue, or PBMCs (not recorded which). CDR3 protein: CASSEGAYNEQFF. The CDR3 nucleotides read TGTGCCAGTTCGGAGGGGGCCTACAATGAGCAGTTCTTC.